Included here is one TCR beta chain sequence, with context. The target antigen is unknown. Assay used: immunoSEQ multiplex PCR; TCRdb lists only in-frame clones, some missing. The data hold tens of thousands of clones, with under 95% observed a single time. This entry comes from a study of OX40 agonist ivuxolimab in advanced cancers. Overall study results and limits: Doses of 0.1 to 3.0 mg/kg were accompanied by clonal expansion of CD4+ and CD8+ blood T cells by week 6.

V lost 1 base and J lost 13, with 8 bases in between. The germline V gene has CDR1 SEHNR and CDR2 FQNEAQ (reference sequence). The CDR3 runs 12 residues. No patient had autoimmune disease or received systemic immunosuppression. This clonotype was obtained from an adult with an advanced solid tumor such as melanoma, head and neck, liver or kidney cancer. The source was CD4+ or CD8+ T cells sorted from blood, collected in a trial of the OX40 agonist ivuxolimab. The chain uses TRBV7-9 and TRBJ1-6; no reliable D call. The CDR3 protein is CASSLEPSPLHF. The CDR3 nucleotides are TGTGCCAGCAGCTTAGAACCCTCTCCCCTCCACTTT.